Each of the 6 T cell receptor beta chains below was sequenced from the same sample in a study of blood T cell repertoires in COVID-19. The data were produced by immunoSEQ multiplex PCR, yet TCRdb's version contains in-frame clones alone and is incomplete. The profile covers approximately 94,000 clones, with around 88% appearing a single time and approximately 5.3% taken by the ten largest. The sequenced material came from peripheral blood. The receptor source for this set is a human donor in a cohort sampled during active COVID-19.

CDR3 loop: CAWSRDNNNSPLHF. CDR3 bases: TGTGCCTGGAGTCGAGACAACAATAATTCACCCCTCCACTTT. The V gene is TRBV30, the J gene TRBJ1-6; D call uncertain. Germline assignment: CDR1 GTSNPN and CDR2 SVGIG (reference sequence). The CDR3 extends over 14 amino acids. Between the trimmed V and J ends, which lost 2 bases and 5 bases, there was a span of 10 bases. The variable domain in full, with the rest retrieved from reference TRBV30 and TRBJ1-6, is SQTIHQWPATLVQPVGSPLSLECTVEGTSNPNLYWYRQAAGRGLQLLFYSVGIGQISSEVPQNLSASRPQDRQFILSSKKLLLSDSGFYLCAWSRDNNNSPLHFGNGTRLTVT.

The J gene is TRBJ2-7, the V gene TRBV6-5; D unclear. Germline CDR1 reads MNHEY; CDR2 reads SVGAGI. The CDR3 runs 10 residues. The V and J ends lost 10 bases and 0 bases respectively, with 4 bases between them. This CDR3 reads CATNSYEQYF. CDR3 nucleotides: TGTGCCACAAACTCCTACGAGCAGTACTTC.

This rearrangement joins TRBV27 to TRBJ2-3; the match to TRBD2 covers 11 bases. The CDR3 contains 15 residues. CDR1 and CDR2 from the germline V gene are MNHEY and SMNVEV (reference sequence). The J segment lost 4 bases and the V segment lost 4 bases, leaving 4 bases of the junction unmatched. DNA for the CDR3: TGTGCCAGCAGTTGGTCTAGCGGGAGGTCAGATACGCAGTATTTT. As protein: CASSWSSGRSDTQYF.

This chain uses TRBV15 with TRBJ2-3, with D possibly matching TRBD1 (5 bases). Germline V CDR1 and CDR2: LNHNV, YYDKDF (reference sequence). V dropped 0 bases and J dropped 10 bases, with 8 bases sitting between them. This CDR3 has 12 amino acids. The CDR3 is CATSRDQGAQYF. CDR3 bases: TGTGCCACCAGCAGAGATCAAGGGGCGCAGTATTTT.

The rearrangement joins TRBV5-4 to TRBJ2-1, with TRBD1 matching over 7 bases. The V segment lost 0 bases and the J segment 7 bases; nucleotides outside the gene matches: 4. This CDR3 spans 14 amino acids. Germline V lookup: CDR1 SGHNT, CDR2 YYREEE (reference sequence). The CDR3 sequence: CASSLEQGNNEQFF. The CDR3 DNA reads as TGTGCCAGCAGCTTGGAACAGGGGAATAATGAGCAGTTCTTC.

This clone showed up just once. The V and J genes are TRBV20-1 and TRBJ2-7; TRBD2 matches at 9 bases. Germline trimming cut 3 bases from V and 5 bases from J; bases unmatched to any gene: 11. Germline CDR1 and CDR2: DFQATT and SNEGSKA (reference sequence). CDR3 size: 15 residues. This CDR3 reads CSASSSGTARDEQYF. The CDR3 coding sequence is TGCAGTGCTAGTTCTAGCGGGACCGCCAGGGACGAGCAGTACTTC.